This T cell receptor beta chain was captured in a study of PD-L1 blockade in urothelial cancer (dated by TCRdb to about 2017). A note on the overall study: Every patient began therapy in 2014 and was given atezolizumab 1,200 mg intravenously every 3 weeks. Blood samples yielded a median of roughly 150,000 T cells and roughly 83,000 unique TCRs, with median clonality roughly 0.084. Patients had an ECOG performance status of 0 or 1 and had received between 0 and 3 prior chemotherapy regimens. Progression-free survival longer than 6 months counted as durable clinical benefit, and TCR features were additionally tested against both progression-free and overall survival. Twenty-five of 29 patients were males with bladder-origin urothelial cancer, and about 65% of the 29 reported a prior smoking history. The study was an exploratory multi-omic analysis of somatic, immune and clinical correlates of response to PD-L1 blockade with atezolizumab in urothelial cancer. Blood samples were analyzed at 3 weeks after treatment start (second dose) and at 6 weeks after treatment start. Some 30 patients had pretreatment blood TCR-seq, roughly 25 had at least one posttreatment blood collection, and roughly 25 had tumor TCR-seq. TCR sequencing covered pretreatment tumor samples and matched, serially collected peripheral blood taken before and after atezolizumab treatment. About 10 patients achieved durable clinical benefit and 20 did not. Whole exome sequencing and RNA sequencing of pretreatment tumors were performed alongside TCR sequencing in the same patients. General conclusions and limits of the study: At 3 weeks after the start of treatment, tumor-associated TCR clones in peripheral blood had expanded more in patients with durable benefit (n ≈ 24, p = 0.022). Improved progression-free and overall survival was found to be associated with pretreatment peripheral blood TCR clonality below the median. Small sample size (n ≈ 29) and many exploratory analyses mean the results are intended to be hypothesis-generating.

V ends up 5 bases short and J 5 bases short, with an unmatched junction base count of 5. Reading the germline V gene gives CDR1 SGHRS and CDR2 YFSETQ. The CDR3 starts with the cysteine, ends with the phenylalanine, and has 13 residues. The only DNA kept is the CDR3, 39 bases in frame from the first base. To estimate absolute template abundance from read counts, synthetic TCR analog templates were spiked into each PCR. The immunoSEQ assay was used to amplify TCRbeta CDR3 regions from genomic DNA with bias-controlled V and J gene primers. Rearranged TCRbeta segments were sequenced at approximately 20X coverage. In the source study's methods: Sequencing errors were corrected by clustering, and CDR3s were annotated against IMGT so that V, D and J genes could be assigned. Downstream analyses used only productive TCRbeta rearrangements and left out out-of-frame or stop-codon sequences. Clonality was computed as one minus Shannon entropy normalized by the log of the number of unique productive sequences. Fisher's exact test with Benjamini-Hochberg correction, using a cutoff of adjusted p below 0.01, was how clones that differed between time points or between blood and tumor were identified. TCRdb re-hosts the immuneACCESS table, in-frame sequences only. Its copies lack some clones; in the studies checked, an unresolved V gene accounts for under half of them, and the cause for the rest is not known. The V and J calls and clone size come from that table; D and trimming were worked out from the DNA. In all, the sample holds some 24,000 clones, and roughly 84% of those were seen once. The ten largest clones take up 9.6% of the sample.

A total of roughly 31 patients with locally advanced or metastatic urothelial carcinoma, treated at Memorial Sloan Kettering on a trial protocol, made up the cohort. Peripheral blood mononuclear cells were collected pretreatment and during treatment, with between 1 and 8 total time points per patient. The Qiagen DNeasy Blood extraction kit was used to purify genomic DNA from total PBMCs and tumor samples. PBMCs were collected pretreatment and during treatment, and were isolated and stored as previously described. In regard to this clone: Its antigen target is currently unknown. Base qualities are not recorded, but no much larger clone differs from it by a single base.

This clonotype originated in a man in his 70s with urothelial cancer. Sequenced material: PBMCs, taken around atezolizumab (anti-PD-L1) treatment. The sequence links TRBV5-1 to TRBJ1-2, with 8 bases aligning to TRBD1. The CDR3: CASRQDRGYGYTF. The DNA sequence is given as TGCGCCAGCAGGCAAGACAGGGGTTATGGCTACACCTTC.